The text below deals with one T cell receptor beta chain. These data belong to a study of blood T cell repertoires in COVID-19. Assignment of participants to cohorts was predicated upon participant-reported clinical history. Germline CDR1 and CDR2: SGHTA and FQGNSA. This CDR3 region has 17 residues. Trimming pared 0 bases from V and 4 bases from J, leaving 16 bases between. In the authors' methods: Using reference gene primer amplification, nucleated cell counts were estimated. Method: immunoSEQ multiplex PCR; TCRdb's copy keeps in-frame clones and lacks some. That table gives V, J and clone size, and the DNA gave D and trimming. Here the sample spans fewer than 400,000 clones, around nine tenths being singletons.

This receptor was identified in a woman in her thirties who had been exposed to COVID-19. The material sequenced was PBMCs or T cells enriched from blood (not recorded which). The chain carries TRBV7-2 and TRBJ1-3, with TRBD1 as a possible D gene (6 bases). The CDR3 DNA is TGTGCCAGCAGCTTAGCTACTGGACAGTCCATGGGAAACACCATATATTTT. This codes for CASSLATGQSMGNTIYF.